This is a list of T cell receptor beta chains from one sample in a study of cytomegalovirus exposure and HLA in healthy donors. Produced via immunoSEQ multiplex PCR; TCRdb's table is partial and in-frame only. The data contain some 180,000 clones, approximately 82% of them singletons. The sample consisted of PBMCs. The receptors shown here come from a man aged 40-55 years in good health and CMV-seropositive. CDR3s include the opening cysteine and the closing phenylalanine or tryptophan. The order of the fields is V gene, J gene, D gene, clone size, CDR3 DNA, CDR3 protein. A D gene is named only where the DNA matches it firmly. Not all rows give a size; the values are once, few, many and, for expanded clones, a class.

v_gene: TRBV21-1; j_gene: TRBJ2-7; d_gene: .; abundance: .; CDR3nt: TGTGCCAGCAGCAAAAGCCCCTCTTGGGAGCAGTACTTC; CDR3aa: CASSKSPSWEQYF
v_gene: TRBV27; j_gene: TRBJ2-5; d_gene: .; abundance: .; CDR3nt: TGTGCCAGCAGTATCGCGGGGTGGGGAGAGACCCAGTACTTC; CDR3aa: CASSIAGWGETQYF
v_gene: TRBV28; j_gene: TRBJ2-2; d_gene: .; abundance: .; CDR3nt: TGTGCCAGCAGTACCGACTGGACCGGGGAGCTGTTTTTT; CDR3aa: CASSTDWTGELFF
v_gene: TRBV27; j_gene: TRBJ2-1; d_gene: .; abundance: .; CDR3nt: TGTGCCAGCAGTTTAAGCCAGAACGGGTACAATGAGCAGTTCTTC; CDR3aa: CASSLSQNGYNEQFF
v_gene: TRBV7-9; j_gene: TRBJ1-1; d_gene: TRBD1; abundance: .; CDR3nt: TGTGCCAGCAGCTCTACGGACAGGGAGTGGTCTGAAGCTTTCTTT; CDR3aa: CASSSTDREWSEAFF
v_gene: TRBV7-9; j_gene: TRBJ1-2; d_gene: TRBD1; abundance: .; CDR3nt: TGTTCCAGCAGCCCTCGACAGGGGGACGGCTACACCTTC; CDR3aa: CSSSPRQGDGYTF
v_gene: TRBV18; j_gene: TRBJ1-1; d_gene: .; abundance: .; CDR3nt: TGTGCCAGCTCACCAGGGCAGGGGCGGATGAACACTGAAGCTTTCTTT; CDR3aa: CASSPGQGRMNTEAFF
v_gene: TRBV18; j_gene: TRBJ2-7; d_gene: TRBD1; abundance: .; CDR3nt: TGTGCCAGCTCCCTTCGGGACAGTGACCACGAGCAGTACTTC; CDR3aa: CASSLRDSDHEQYF
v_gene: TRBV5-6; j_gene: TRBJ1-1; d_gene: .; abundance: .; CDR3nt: TGTGCCAGCAGCCTTCGGAGGTACGGTGAAGCTTTCTTT; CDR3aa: CASSLRRYGEAFF
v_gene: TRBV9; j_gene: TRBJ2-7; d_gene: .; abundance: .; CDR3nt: TGTGCCAGCAGCGTAGACTGGGGGGTGGACTACGAGCAGTACTTC; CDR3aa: CASSVDWGVDYEQYF
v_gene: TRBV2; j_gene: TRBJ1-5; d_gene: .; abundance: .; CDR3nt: TGTGCCAGCAGCTTGGGGCGCATCAATCAGCCCCAGCATTTT; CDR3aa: CASSLGRINQPQHF
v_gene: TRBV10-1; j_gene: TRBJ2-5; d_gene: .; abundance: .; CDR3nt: TGCGCCAGCAGTGAGCCGGGGGTACAGGAGACCCAGTACTTC; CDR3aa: CASSEPGVQETQYF
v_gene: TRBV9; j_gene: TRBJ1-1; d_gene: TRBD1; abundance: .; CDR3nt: TGTGCCAGTCACAGGGGGGGACAGACTGAAGCTTTCTTT; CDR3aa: CASHRGGQTEAFF
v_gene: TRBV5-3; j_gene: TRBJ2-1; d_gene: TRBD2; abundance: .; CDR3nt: TGTGCCAGAAGCTTGGCGGGACTAGCGGAATACAATGAGCAGTTCTTC; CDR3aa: CARSLAGLAEYNEQFF
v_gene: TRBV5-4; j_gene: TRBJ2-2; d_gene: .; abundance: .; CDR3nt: TGTGCCAGCAGCTTAAGCGGACTACACACCGGGGAGCTGTTTTTT; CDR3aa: CASSLSGLHTGELFF
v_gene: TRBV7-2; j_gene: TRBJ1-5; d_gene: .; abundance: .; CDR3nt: TGTGCCAGCAGCTTGGGACTTCCTTCCAATCAGCCCCAGCATTTT; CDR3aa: CASSLGLPSNQPQHF
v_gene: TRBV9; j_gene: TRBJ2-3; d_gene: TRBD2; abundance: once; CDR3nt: TGTGCCAGCAGCGTAGTAAGCGGGAGTTCTACTCAGTATTTT; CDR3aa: CASSVVSGSSTQYF
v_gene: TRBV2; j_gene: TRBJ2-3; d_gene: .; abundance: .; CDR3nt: TGTGCCAGCAGTGCCGAGTCCACAGATACGCAGTATTTT; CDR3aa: CASSAESTDTQYF
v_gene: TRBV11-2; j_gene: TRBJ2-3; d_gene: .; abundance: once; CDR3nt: TGTGCCAGCAGCTTTGGTAGCGGCCCTTTCCAAACAGATACGCAGTATTTT; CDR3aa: CASSFGSGPFQTDTQYF
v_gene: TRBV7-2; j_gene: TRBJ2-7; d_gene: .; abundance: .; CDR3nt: TGTGCCAGCAGTACCCCCATGAACAACGAGCAGTACTTC; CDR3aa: CASSTPMNNEQYF
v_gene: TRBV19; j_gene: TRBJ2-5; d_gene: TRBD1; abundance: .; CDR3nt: TGTGCCAGTAGTCCCGGGACAGGGCACGAGACCCAGTACTTC; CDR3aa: CASSPGTGHETQYF
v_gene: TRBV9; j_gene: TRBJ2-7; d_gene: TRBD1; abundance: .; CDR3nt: TGTGCCAGCAGCCCCCCCGCCGGGACAGGGGGCCTCGAGCAGTACTTC; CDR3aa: CASSPPAGTGGLEQYF
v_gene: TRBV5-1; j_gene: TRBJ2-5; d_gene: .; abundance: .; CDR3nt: TGCGCCAGCAGATCCAGGGTAGGGGAGGCCCAGTACTTC; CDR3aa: CASRSRVGEAQYF
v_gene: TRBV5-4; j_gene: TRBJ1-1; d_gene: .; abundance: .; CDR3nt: TGTGCCAGCAGCTTAGCTACAACTATGAACACTGAAGCTTTCTTT; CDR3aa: CASSLATTMNTEAFF
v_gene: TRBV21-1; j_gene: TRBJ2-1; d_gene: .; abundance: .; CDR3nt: TGTGCCAGCAGCGGGAGCGGGGTGGCCAATGAGCAGTTCTTC; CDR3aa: CASSGSGVANEQFF
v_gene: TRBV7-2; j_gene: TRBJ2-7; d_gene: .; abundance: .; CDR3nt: TGTGCCAGCAGCCAGACAGGTCTCTCCAACTACGAGCAGTACTTC; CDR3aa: CASSQTGLSNYEQYF